This T cell receptor beta chain was obtained from a study of T cell responses to AZD1222 COVID-19 vaccine. The table came from immunoSEQ multiplex PCR; TCRdb's copy has only in-frame clones and leaves some out. Of 70,000 to 100,000 clones in the sample, 70% to 90% were seen once. Trimming removed 9 bases at V and 7 bases at J, with 14 bases between. The CDR3 is 13 amino acids. Germline CDR1 and CDR2: KGHDR and SFDVKD. This material consisted of peripheral blood, taken 28 days after the second AZD1222 dose. J is TRBJ1-4 and V is TRBV24-1; D might be TRBD1 (5 bases). The TCR sequence derives from an adult who received the AZD1222 COVID-19 vaccine. The DNA of the CDR3 is TGTGCCACCGGCGCCGGGGACGGTGAAAAACTGTTTTTT. This sequence encodes CATGAGDGEKLFF.